This passage covers 12 T cell receptor beta chains from one sample sequenced in a study of cytomegalovirus exposure and HLA in healthy donors. Sequencing used immunoSEQ multiplex PCR; TCRdb keeps in-frame clones, though not all of them. The sample includes about 140,000 clones, 85% to 90% of them seen just once. The sequenced sample consisted of PBMCs. The receptors were gathered from a woman aged 18 to 35 in good health and CMV-seropositive.

The chain uses TRBV2 and TRBJ1-5; D is perhaps TRBD1 (6 bases). The CDR3 length is 14 residues. Deletions cut 3 bases from V and 3 bases from J, with 9 bases between. CDR1 is SNHLY and CDR2 is FYNNEI in the germline V gene. The CDR3 protein is CASSEDRLNQPQHF. The CDR3 DNA sequence: TGTGCCAGCAGTGAGGACAGACTCAATCAGCCCCAGCATTTT.

The chain employs TRBV15 and TRBJ2-1; 8 positions agree with TRBD1. This CDR3 is 15 amino acids long. Trimming cost V 3 bases and J 6 bases; bases outside gene matches: 7. Germline assignment: CDR1 LNHNV and CDR2 YYDKDF (reference sequence). For the CDR3, the DNA is TGTGCCACCAGCAGGGACAGGGAGTGGGTCAATGAGCAGTTCTTC. Translating it yields CATSRDREWVNEQFF.

The rearrangement joins TRBV27 to TRBJ2-2, with D perhaps TRBD2 (6 bases). The CDR3 sequence is 17 residues long. Germline assignment: CDR1 MNHEY and CDR2 SMNVEV (reference sequence). Trimming removed 3 bases at V and 6 bases at J, with 20 bases between. The chain's CDR3 is CASSFVQGRGNPGELFF. The DNA of the CDR3 is TGTGCCAGCAGTTTCGTCCAGGGACGGGGGAATCCCGGGGAGCTGTTTTTT.

V usage is TRBV19 and J usage is TRBJ2-5, with 7 bases that match TRBD1. CDR3 size: 15 residues. In germline, CDR1 is LNHDA, CDR2 SQIVND (reference sequence). J lost 2 bases, V lost 3 bases, and 6 bases had no gene match. The chain's CDR3 is CASSITGTAQETQYF. CDR3 DNA sequence: TGTGCCAGTAGTATTACCGGGACAGCTCAAGAGACCCAGTACTTC.

This chain uses TRBV30 with TRBJ2-2, with TRBD1 identical over 8 bases. The CDR3 totals 15 residues. Germline values: CDR1 GTSNPN, CDR2 SVGIG (reference sequence). Germline trimming cut 4 bases from V and 3 bases from J; bases unmatched to any gene: 7. The DNA of the CDR3 is TGTGCCTGGACCTCCCTGGACAGGGACACCGGGGAGCTGTTTTTT. It is translated as CAWTSLDRDTGELFF.

This clone was seen a handful of times. The chain employs TRBV29-1 and TRBJ2-2; 8 bases are a match to TRBD1. Trimming took 6 bases from V and 2 from J; bases not matched to a gene: 5. The CDR3 covers 14 residues. The germline V gene has CDR1 SQVTM and CDR2 ANQGSEA. The DNA of the CDR3 is TGCAGCGTGGCGACAGGGGTCAACACCGGGGAGCTGTTTTTT. It encodes CSVATGVNTGELFF.

The CDR3 sequence: CSVQAGGNTEAFF. The CDR3 nucleotides are TGCAGCGTTCAGGCAGGGGGAAACACTGAAGCTTTCTTT. The V call is TRBV29-1, the J call TRBJ1-1; 7 bases align to TRBD1. Per germline, CDR1 SQVTM and CDR2 ANQGSEA. This CDR3 comprises 13 residues. V trimming: 5 bases; J trimming: 2 bases; junction bases outside the gene matches: 5.

This clone has only a few counts. This chain uses TRBV5-1 with TRBJ1-3, with D perhaps TRBD1 (6 bases). V lost 7 bases and J lost 0, with 11 bases in between. CDR1 and CDR2 (germline): SGHRS, YFSETQ. The CDR3 has 14 amino acids. The CDR3 nucleotides are TGCGCCAGCTCCACAGGGAGCTCTGGAAACACCATATATTTT. As protein: CASSTGSSGNTIYF.

J is TRBJ1-3 and V is TRBV29-1; TRBD1 is a possible D gene (6 bases). With 7 bases removed from V and 2 bases from J, the gap between germline ends came to 12 bases. Germline CDR1 and CDR2: SQVTM and ANQGSEA. The CDR3 length is 13 residues. The CDR3 loop reads CSAHQGTGNTIYF. As DNA, the CDR3 is TGCAGCGCTCATCAGGGGACTGGAAACACCATATATTTT.

This chain uses TRBV28 with TRBJ2-7; 7 nucleotides match TRBD1. Germline V gene data show CDR1 as MDHEN and CDR2 as SYDVKM. V trimming: 5 bases; J trimming: 4 bases; junction bases outside the gene matches: 11. The CDR3 is made up of 15 amino acids. The CDR3 loop reads CASSVISGGTYEQYF. CDR3 nucleotide sequence: TGTGCCAGCAGTGTCATCTCAGGGGGTACTTACGAGCAGTACTTC. Full variable domain (rest looked up from reference TRBV28 and TRBJ2-7): DVKVTQSSRYLVKRTGEKVFLECVQDMDHENMFWYRQDPGLGLRLIYFSYDVKMKEKGDIPEGYSVSREKKERFSLILESASTNQTSMYLCASSVISGGTYEQYFGPGTRLTVT.

The chain couples TRBV6-5 to TRBJ1-2, with D hard to call. CDR3 length equals 14 residues. V was shortened by 0 bases and J by 4 bases, with 9 bases between the two germline ends. The germline CDR1 and CDR2 sequences are MNHEY and SVGAGI. CDR3 in amino acids: CASSYSAGGYGYTF. In DNA, the CDR3 is TGTGCCAGCAGTTACTCGGCGGGCGGCTATGGCTACACCTTC.

V usage is TRBV5-8 and J usage is TRBJ1-6, with 7 bases matching TRBD1. V gave up 4 bases and J gave up 9 bases; unmatched junction bases: 7. CDR1 and CDR2 from the germline V gene are SGHTS and YDEGEE. The length of the CDR3 is 14 residues. The CDR3 here is CASSPTGSSSPLHF. CDR3 nucleotides: TGTGCCAGCAGCCCGACAGGGTCTAGTTCACCCCTCCACTTT.